This record concerns one T cell receptor (beta chain) sequence. Seattle researchers signed up patients amid active infection and tracked them longitudinally. In the original processing: Amplifying reference gene primers gave estimates of nucleated cell counts. Only in-frame clones appear in the TCRdb table, and some are missing; sequencing was by immunoSEQ multiplex PCR. From that table come the V and J calls and clone size; the DNA was used to work out D and trimming. In the table there are nearly 300,000 clones, approximately 84% of which are singletons. Unmatched junction bases numbered 4, after V lost 2 bases and J lost 3 bases. The CDR3 is made up of 16 amino acids. The germline CDR1 and CDR2 sequences are PRHDT and FYEKMQ (reference sequence). These data come from a study of blood T cell repertoires in COVID-19. About the study: PBMCs, B-cell-depleted T cells, or T cells were the source of the cDNA or gDNA that made up the material.

V is TRBV13 and J is TRBJ2-1; TRBD2 matches at 10 bases. Sequencing used peripheral blood. This TCR derives from a human donor with COVID-19, enrolled during active disease. The donor label of this sample is uncertain. This CDR3 reads CASSLQTSGFYNEQFF. The CDR3 DNA sequence: TGTGCCAGCAGCTTACAGACTAGCGGGTTCTACAATGAGCAGTTCTTC.